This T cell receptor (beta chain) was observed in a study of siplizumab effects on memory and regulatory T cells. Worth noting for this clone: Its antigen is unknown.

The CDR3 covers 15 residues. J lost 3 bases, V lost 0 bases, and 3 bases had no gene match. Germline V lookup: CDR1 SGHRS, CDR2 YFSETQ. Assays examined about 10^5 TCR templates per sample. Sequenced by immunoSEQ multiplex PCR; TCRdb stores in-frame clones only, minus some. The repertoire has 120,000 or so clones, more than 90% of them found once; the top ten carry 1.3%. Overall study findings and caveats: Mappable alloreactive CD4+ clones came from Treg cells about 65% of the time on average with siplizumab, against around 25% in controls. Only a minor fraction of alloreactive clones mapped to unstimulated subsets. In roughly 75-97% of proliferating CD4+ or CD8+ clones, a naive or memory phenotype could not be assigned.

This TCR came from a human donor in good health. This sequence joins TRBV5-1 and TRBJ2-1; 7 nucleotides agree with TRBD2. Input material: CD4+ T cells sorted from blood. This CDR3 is CASSLGTSSYNEQFF. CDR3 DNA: TGCGCCAGCAGCTTGGGGACTAGTAGCTACAATGAGCAGTTCTTC.